This T cell receptor beta chain was captured in a study of human T cells and chemical hapten exposure. The study, taken as a whole, reports: Donors were affected by alopecia, so their immune reaction might vary from that of healthy individuals. While controls formed fewer of them, expanded TCRs formed significantly more large CDR3 similarity clusters. Counts of TCRs expanded at PT1 correlated positively with patch test score.

About this clonotype itself: Its target is unknown.

Time point: patch test 1, 2 weeks after DPC sensitization. Treatment denoted: therapeutic diphenylcyclopropenone sensitization with weekly scalp DPC. At every patch-test visit, blood was drawn before the patch test was applied. TCRdb re-called the RACE reads with MiXCR, one entry per CDR3 protein. The profile shows tens of thousands of distinct CDR3 sequences, about 10% of them singletons. CDR3 length: 12 residues. Deletions cut 6 bases from V and 9 bases from J, with 12 bases between. CDR1 and CDR2 (germline): MNHNS, SASEGT. V gene TRBV6-1 combines with J gene TRBJ2-1, with D perhaps matching TRBD1 (6 bases). This receptor was taken from a man aged 35 to 55 with alopecia areata. Some clones in this sample may be carry-over from other donors' samples. The material sequenced was whole blood, taken in connection with sensitization to the hapten diphenylcyclopropenone (DPC). The CDR3 here is CASRWPQGEQFF. The CDR3 nucleotides read TGTGCCAGCAGGTGGCCACAGGGTGAGCAGTTCTTC.